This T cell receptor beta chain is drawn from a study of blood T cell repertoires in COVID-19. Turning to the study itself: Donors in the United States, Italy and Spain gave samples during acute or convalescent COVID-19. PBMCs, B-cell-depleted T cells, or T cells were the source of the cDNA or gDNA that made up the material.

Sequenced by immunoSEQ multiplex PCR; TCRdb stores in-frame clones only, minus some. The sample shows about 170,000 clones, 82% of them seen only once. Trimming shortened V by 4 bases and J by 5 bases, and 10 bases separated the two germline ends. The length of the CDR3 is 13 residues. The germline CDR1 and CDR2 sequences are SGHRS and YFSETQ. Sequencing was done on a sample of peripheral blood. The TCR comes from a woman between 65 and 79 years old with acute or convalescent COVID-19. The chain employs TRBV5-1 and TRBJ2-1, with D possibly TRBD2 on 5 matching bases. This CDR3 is CASSLRRDNEQFF. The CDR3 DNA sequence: TGCGCCAGCAGCCTTAGGCGGGACAATGAGCAGTTCTTC.